This record looks at one TCR beta chain sequence and its context. Its antigen is as yet unknown. This sample is part of a study of blood T cells in healthy people across ages. Turning to the study itself: Per every two T cells, about one barcoded beta molecule was captured by template switching.

General study results and limits: Percentage of naive T cells showed a strong correlation with TCR beta diversity. Reliance upon unsorted PBMCs precluded definitive naive versus antigen-experienced comparison.

The CDR3 has 16 residues. The germline CDR1 and CDR2 sequences are SGHTA and FQGNSA. Trimming pared 3 bases from V and 0 bases from J, leaving 15 bases between. It was with a sample-barcoded 5' primer and a J-beta primer mix that a second PCR of about 6 to 12 cycles was run. TCRdb used MiXCR to reprocess the 5' RACE reads, holding one entry per CDR3 protein. The table records about 780,000 distinct CDR3 sequences, about half of them present only once. Sample: blood. V usage is TRBV7-2 and J usage is TRBJ2-7; tentative D call: TRBD2 (6 bases). This TCR was recovered from a man older than 75 in good health. The CDR3 coding sequence is TGTGCCAGCAGCTTTGAAGGCGGGAAATTCTCCTACGAGCAGTACTTC. Protein sequence: CASSFEGGKFSYEQYF.